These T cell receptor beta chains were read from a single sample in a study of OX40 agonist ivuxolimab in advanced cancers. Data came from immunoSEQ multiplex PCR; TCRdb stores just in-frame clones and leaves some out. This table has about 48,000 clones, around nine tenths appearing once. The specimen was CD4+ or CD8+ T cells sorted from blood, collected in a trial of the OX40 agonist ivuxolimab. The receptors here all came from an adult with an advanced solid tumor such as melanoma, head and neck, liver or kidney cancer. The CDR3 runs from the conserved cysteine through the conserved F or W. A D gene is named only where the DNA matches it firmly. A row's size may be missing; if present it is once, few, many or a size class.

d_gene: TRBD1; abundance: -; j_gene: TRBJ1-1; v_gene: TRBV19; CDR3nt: TGTGCCAGTAGGCCTTCCGGGACAGGGATCATGAACACTGAAGCTTTCTTT; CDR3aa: CASRPSGTGIMNTEAFF
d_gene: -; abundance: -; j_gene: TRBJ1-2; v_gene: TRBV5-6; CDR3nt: TGTGCCAGCAGCTTGAGGTCTGGACGCTATGGCTACACCTTC; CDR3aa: CASSLRSGRYGYTF
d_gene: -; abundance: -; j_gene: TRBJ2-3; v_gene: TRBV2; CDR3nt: TGTGCCAGAGAGGGCTCTAGCGCACGGGGGTATTTT; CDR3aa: CAREGSSARGYF
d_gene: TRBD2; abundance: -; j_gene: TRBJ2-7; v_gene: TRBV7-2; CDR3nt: TGTGCCAGCAGCCCTAGGTGGGGTAGCGGGACCCCCTACGAGCAGTACTTC; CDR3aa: CASSPRWGSGTPYEQYF
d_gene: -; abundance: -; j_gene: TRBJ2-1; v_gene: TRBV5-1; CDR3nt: TGCGCCAGCAGCCTAGGGCCAGGGAGCTCCTACAATGAGCAGTTCTTC; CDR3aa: CASSLGPGSSYNEQFF
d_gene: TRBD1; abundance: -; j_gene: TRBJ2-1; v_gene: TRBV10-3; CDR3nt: TGTGCCATCAAACAGGGGGTCCAAATGAATGAGCAGTTCTTC; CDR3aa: CAIKQGVQMNEQFF
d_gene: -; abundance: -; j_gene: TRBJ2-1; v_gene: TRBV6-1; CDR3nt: TGTGCCAGCAGGGAAGAACTAGTTTCCCATGAGCAGTTCTTC; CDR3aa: CASREELVSHEQFF
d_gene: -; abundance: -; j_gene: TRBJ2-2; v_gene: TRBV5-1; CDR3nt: TGCGCCAGCAGCTTGGTAAACACCGGGGAGCTGTTTTTT; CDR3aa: CASSLVNTGELFF
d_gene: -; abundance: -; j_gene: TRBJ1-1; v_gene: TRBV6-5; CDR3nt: TGTGCCAGCAGTGGGTCCAGGGAGCCTGTCACTGAAGCTTTCTTT; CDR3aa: CASSGSREPVTEAFF
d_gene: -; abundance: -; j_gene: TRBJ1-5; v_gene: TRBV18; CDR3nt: TGTGCCAGCTCGCCCAACCCCCACGGGCCTTATAGCAATCAGCCCCAGCATTTT; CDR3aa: CASSPNPHGPYSNQPQHF
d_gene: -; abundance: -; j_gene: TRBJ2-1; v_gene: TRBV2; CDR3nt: TGTGCCAGCAGTGAACGGAGGGGGCATTACAATGAGCAGTTCTTC; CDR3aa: CASSERRGHYNEQFF
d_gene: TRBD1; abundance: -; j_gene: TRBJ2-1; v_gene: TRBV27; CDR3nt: TGTGCCAGCAGTTTATCCGGGACAGGGGGTCTCAATGAGCAGTTCTTC; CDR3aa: CASSLSGTGGLNEQFF
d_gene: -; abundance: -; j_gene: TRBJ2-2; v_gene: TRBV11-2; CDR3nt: TGTGCCAGCCCGAAAACTAGGACGGTAAACACCGGGGAGCTGTTTTTT; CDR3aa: CASPKTRTVNTGELFF
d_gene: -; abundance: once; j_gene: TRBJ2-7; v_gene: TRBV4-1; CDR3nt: TGCGCCAGCAGCCTACAGGGCTCCTACGAGCAGTACTTC; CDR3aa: CASSLQGSYEQYF
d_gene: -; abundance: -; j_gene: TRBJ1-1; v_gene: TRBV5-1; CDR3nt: TGCGCCAGCAGCTTGGGACCCATGAACACTGAAGCTTTCTTT; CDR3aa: CASSLGPMNTEAFF
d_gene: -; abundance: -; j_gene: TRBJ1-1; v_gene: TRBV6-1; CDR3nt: TGTGCCAGCAGTGAAGCCGGACCGAGGGTGGCTTTCTTT; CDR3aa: CASSEAGPRVAFF
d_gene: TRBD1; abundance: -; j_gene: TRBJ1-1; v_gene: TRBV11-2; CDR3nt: TGTGCCAGCAGCTTTGACAGGGTGAACACTGAAGCTTTCTTT; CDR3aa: CASSFDRVNTEAFF
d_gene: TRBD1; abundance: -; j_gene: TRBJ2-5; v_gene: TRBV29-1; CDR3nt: TGCAGCGTTGGATATTGGGACAGGGAGACCCAGTACTTC; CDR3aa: CSVGYWDRETQYF
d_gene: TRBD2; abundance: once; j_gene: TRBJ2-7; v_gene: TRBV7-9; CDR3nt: TGTGCCAGCAGCAAGACTAGCGGATTTTCCTACGAGCAGTACTTC; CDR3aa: CASSKTSGFSYEQYF
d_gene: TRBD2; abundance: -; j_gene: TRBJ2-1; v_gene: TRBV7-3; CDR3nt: TGTGCCAGCAGCTGGACTAGCGGGGGGTACAATGAGCAGTTCTTC; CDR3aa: CASSWTSGGYNEQFF
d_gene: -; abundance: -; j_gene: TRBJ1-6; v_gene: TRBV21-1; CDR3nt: TGTGCCAGCAGCGGTTCCGGGACAGATAATTCACCCCTCCACTTT; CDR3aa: CASSGSGTDNSPLHF
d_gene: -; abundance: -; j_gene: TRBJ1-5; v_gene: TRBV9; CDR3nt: TGTGCCAGCAGCGTTCATTATAGCAATCAGCCCCAGCATTTT; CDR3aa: CASSVHYSNQPQHF
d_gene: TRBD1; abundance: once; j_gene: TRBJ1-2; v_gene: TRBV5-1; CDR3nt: TGCGCCAGCAGCTCCCCAGGGGGATTTTCTGGCTACACCTTC; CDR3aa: CASSSPGGFSGYTF
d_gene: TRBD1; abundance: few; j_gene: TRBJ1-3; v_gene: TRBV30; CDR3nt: TGTGCCTGGAAAGTCTTGGCCGACAGGGGGCGAGCTGGAAACACCATATATTTT; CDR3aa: CAWKVLADRGRAGNTIYF
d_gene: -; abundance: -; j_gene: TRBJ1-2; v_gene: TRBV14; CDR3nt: TGTGCCAGCAGCCAAGAGGGGCCTTTTCAGGGTATAACACAATGGGGCTACACCTTC; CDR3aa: CASSQEGPFQGITQWGYTF
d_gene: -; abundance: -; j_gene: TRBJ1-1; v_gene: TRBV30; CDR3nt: TGTGCCTGGAAGGTGGGGGGCTACACTGAAGCTTTCTTT; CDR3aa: CAWKVGGYTEAFF
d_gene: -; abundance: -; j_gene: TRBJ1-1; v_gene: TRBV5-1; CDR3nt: TGCGCCAGCAGCGTCTCGGGGCTGAACACTGAAGCTTTCTTT; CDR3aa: CASSVSGLNTEAFF
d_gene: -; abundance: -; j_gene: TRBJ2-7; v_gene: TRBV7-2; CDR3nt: TGTGCCAGCAGCTTGTTCGGGCAGGGCGGCGGGCAGTACTTC; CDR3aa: CASSLFGQGGGQYF
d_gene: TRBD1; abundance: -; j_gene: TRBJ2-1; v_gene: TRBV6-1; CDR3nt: TGTGCCAGCAGTGACGACAGGGGGCCTGGCTACAATGAGCAGTTCTTC; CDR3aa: CASSDDRGPGYNEQFF
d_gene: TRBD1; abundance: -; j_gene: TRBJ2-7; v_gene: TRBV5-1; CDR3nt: TGCGCCAGCAGCTCGGGACCAGGGGGCGAGCAGTACTTC; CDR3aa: CASSSGPGGEQYF
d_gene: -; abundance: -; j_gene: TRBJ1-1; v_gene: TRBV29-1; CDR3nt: TGCAGCGTTGATGAGAATAACAAGAACACTGAAGCTTTCTTT; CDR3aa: CSVDENNKNTEAFF
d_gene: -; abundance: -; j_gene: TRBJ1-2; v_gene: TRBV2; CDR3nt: TGTGCCAGCAGGGGCTGGGACCGTCTGACCTACACCTTC; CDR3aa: CASRGWDRLTYTF
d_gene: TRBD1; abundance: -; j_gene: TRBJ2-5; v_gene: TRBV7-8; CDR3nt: TGTGCCAGCAGCCCGCGACAGGGAAACCAAGAGACCCAGTACTTC; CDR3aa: CASSPRQGNQETQYF
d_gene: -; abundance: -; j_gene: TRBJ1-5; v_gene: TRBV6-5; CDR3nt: TGTGCCAGCAGACCGAATCAGCCCCAGCATTTT; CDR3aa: CASRPNQPQHF